The rows below give T cell receptor beta chains drawn from one sample of a study of blood T cell repertoires in COVID-19. Profiling relied on immunoSEQ multiplex PCR, and the TCRdb table lists in-frame clones only, not all of them. This table has around 28,000 clones, 89% appearing once. The sample consisted of peripheral blood. The receptors come from a human donor in a cohort sampled during active COVID-19. Each CDR3 is given with its conserved first and last residue. The D gene is left open where the match is weak. The size of a clone is reported for some rows only, either as once, few or many, or as a class for expanded clones.

J gene: TRBJ1-3
D gene: .
clone size: .
V gene: TRBV6-5
CDR3 protein: CASSPPPPGNTIYF
CDR3 DNA: TGTGCCAGCAGTCCTCCCCCCCCGGGAAACACCATATATTTT

J gene: TRBJ1-4
D gene: .
clone size: few
V gene: TRBV4-2
CDR3 protein: CASSQDSAGLNEKLFF
CDR3 DNA: TGTGCCAGCAGCCAAGACTCGGCAGGGCTTAATGAAAAACTGTTTTTT

J gene: TRBJ2-5
D gene: .
clone size: .
V gene: TRBV7-8
CDR3 protein: CASSPRRDAYQETQYF
CDR3 DNA: TGTGCCAGCAGCCCCCGGAGGGACGCGTACCAAGAGACCCAGTACTTC

J gene: TRBJ1-2
D gene: TRBD1
clone size: .
V gene: TRBV10-3
CDR3 protein: CAISGGQGANYGYTF
CDR3 DNA: TGTGCCATCAGTGGCGGACAGGGGGCGAACTATGGCTACACCTTC

J gene: TRBJ2-5
D gene: .
clone size: .
V gene: TRBV6-5
CDR3 protein: CASSYSGTQETQYF
CDR3 DNA: TGTGCCAGCAGTTACTCTGGAACACAGGAGACCCAGTACTTC

J gene: TRBJ2-5
D gene: TRBD2
clone size: once
V gene: TRBV5-4
CDR3 protein: CASSLAAGVETQYF
CDR3 DNA: TGTGCCAGCAGCTTGGCTGCGGGGGTAGAGACCCAGTACTTC

J gene: TRBJ1-1
D gene: TRBD1
clone size: .
V gene: TRBV5-4
CDR3 protein: CASSSLKQGVGSNTEAFF
CDR3 DNA: TGTGCCAGCAGCTCCCTGAAACAGGGGGTCGGGTCGAACACTGAAGCTTTCTTT

J gene: TRBJ2-3
D gene: .
clone size: .
V gene: TRBV7-9
CDR3 protein: CASSLSGGTDTQYF
CDR3 DNA: TGTGCCAGCAGCTTATCAGGGGGCACAGATACGCAGTATTTT

J gene: TRBJ2-7
D gene: .
clone size: .
V gene: TRBV7-8
CDR3 protein: CASSAQGSGSYEQYF
CDR3 DNA: TGTGCCAGCAGCGCTCAGGGTTCGGGCTCCTACGAGCAGTACTTC

J gene: TRBJ1-4
D gene: .
clone size: .
V gene: TRBV7-9
CDR3 protein: CASSLSLGEAEKLFF
CDR3 DNA: TGTGCCAGCAGCTTATCACTGGGAGAGGCAGAAAAACTGTTTTTT

J gene: TRBJ2-1
D gene: TRBD2
clone size: once
V gene: TRBV5-1
CDR3 protein: CASSLRLAGGTNEQFF
CDR3 DNA: TGCGCCAGCAGCCTGAGACTAGCGGGGGGCACGAATGAGCAGTTCTTC

J gene: TRBJ2-2
D gene: TRBD1
clone size: .
V gene: TRBV29-1
CDR3 protein: CSVVSGTGHTGELFF
CDR3 DNA: TGCAGCGTTGTTTCGGGGACAGGGCACACCGGGGAGCTGTTTTTT

J gene: TRBJ2-7
D gene: TRBD2
clone size: few
V gene: TRBV23-1
CDR3 protein: CASSHWVGRQPNRTSSYEQYF
CDR3 DNA: TGCGCCAGCAGTCATTGGGTCGGGAGACAGCCCAACAGGACTAGCAGCTACGAGCAGTACTTC

J gene: TRBJ1-3
D gene: .
clone size: once
V gene: TRBV30
CDR3 protein: CAWSDVSRSGNTIYF
CDR3 DNA: TGTGCCTGGAGTGATGTCTCTAGGTCTGGAAACACCATATATTTT

J gene: TRBJ2-7
D gene: .
clone size: .
V gene: TRBV21-1
CDR3 protein: CASLGQNGYEQYF
CDR3 DNA: TGTGCCAGCCTAGGACAGAACGGCTACGAGCAGTACTTC

J gene: TRBJ2-7
D gene: .
clone size: .
V gene: TRBV29-1
CDR3 protein: CSIRVTYEQYF
CDR3 DNA: TGCAGCATCAGGGTAACCTACGAGCAGTACTTC

J gene: TRBJ2-7
D gene: TRBD1
clone size: .
V gene: TRBV7-6
CDR3 protein: CASWTGRIEQYF
CDR3 DNA: TGTGCCAGCTGGACAGGGCGGATCGAGCAGTACTTC

J gene: TRBJ1-2
D gene: .
clone size: .
V gene: TRBV27
CDR3 protein: CALLGGNYGYTF
CDR3 DNA: TGTGCCCTTCTGGGGGGGAACTATGGCTACACCTTC

J gene: TRBJ1-1
D gene: TRBD1
clone size: .
V gene: TRBV4-1
CDR3 protein: CASSQGTGGITEAFF
CDR3 DNA: TGCGCCAGCAGCCAAGGGACAGGGGGGATCACTGAAGCTTTCTTT

J gene: TRBJ1-2
D gene: TRBD1
clone size: .
V gene: TRBV4-1
CDR3 protein: CASSPDRGYGYTF
CDR3 DNA: TGCGCCAGCAGCCCCGACAGGGGATATGGCTACACCTTC

J gene: TRBJ2-1
D gene: TRBD2
clone size: .
V gene: TRBV7-9
CDR3 protein: CASSFFTSGGDGEQFF
CDR3 DNA: TGTGCCAGCAGCTTCTTTACTAGCGGGGGGGACGGTGAGCAGTTCTTC

J gene: TRBJ1-1
D gene: TRBD1
clone size: .
V gene: TRBV5-1
CDR3 protein: CASSLAGTGGLVNTEAFF
CDR3 DNA: TGCGCCAGCAGCTTGGCCGGGACAGGGGGTTTAGTAAACACTGAAGCTTTCTTT

J gene: TRBJ2-3
D gene: TRBD2
clone size: .
V gene: TRBV3-1/TRBV3-2
CDR3 protein: CASSPTSGAITDTQYF
CDR3 DNA: TGTGCCAGCAGCCCGACTAGCGGGGCTATCACAGATACGCAGTATTTT

J gene: TRBJ2-7
D gene: .
clone size: .
V gene: TRBV23-1
CDR3 protein: CASKERESPDEQYF
CDR3 DNA: TGCGCCAGCAAGGAGAGGGAGAGTCCGGACGAGCAGTACTTC

J gene: TRBJ1-1
D gene: TRBD1
clone size: .
V gene: TRBV7-2
CDR3 protein: CASSHRTGRAFF
CDR3 DNA: TGTGCCAGCAGCCACCGGACAGGGCGGGCTTTCTTT

J gene: TRBJ2-4
D gene: .
clone size: .
V gene: TRBV18
CDR3 protein: CASSPPQGLNIQYF
CDR3 DNA: TGTGCCAGCTCACCACCACAGGGCTTAAACATTCAGTACTTC

J gene: TRBJ2-4
D gene: .
clone size: .
V gene: TRBV4-1
CDR3 protein: CASSQEMTHGGIQYF
CDR3 DNA: TGCGCCAGCAGCCAAGAAATGACCCACGGGGGCATTCAGTACTTC

J gene: TRBJ2-3
D gene: .
clone size: .
V gene: TRBV5-5
CDR3 protein: CASSLFPMTDTQYF
CDR3 DNA: TGTGCCAGCAGCTTGTTCCCCATGACAGATACGCAGTATTTT

J gene: TRBJ2-5
D gene: TRBD2
clone size: .
V gene: TRBV5-4
CDR3 protein: CASSWQASGQETQYF
CDR3 DNA: TGTGCCAGCAGCTGGCAAGCTAGCGGCCAAGAGACCCAGTACTTC

J gene: TRBJ1-2
D gene: .
clone size: .
V gene: TRBV28
CDR3 protein: CASSPWGQGFGYTF
CDR3 DNA: TGTGCCAGCAGTCCCTGGGGTCAGGGATTTGGCTACACCTTC

J gene: TRBJ1-2
D gene: TRBD1
clone size: .
V gene: TRBV3-1/TRBV3-2
CDR3 protein: CASSPGGTVGVYGYTF
CDR3 DNA: TGTGCCAGCAGCCCGGGAGGGACAGTTGGGGTTTATGGCTACACCTTC

J gene: TRBJ1-1
D gene: .
clone size: .
V gene: TRBV3-1/TRBV3-2
CDR3 protein: CASSQGSSRSEAFF
CDR3 DNA: TGTGCCAGCAGCCAAGGATCTTCTCGGTCTGAAGCTTTCTTT

J gene: TRBJ2-2
D gene: .
clone size: once
V gene: TRBV7-2
CDR3 protein: CASSSMVASGELFF
CDR3 DNA: TGTGCCAGCAGCTCAATGGTAGCTTCCGGGGAGCTGTTTTTT